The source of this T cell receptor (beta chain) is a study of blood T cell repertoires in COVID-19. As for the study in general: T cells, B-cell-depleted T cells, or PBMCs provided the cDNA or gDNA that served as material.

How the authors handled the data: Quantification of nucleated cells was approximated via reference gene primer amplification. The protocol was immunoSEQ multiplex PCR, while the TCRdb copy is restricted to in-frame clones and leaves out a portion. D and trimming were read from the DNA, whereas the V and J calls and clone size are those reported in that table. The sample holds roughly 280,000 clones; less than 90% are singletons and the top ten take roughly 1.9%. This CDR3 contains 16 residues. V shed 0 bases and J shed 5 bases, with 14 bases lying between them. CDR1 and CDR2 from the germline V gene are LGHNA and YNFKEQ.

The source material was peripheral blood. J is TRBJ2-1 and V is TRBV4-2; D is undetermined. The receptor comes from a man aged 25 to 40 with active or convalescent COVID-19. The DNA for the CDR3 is TGTGCCAGCAGCCAAGATCCTACTAAAACAAACAATGAGCAGTTCTTC. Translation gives CASSQDPTKTNNEQFF.